This T cell receptor beta chain is drawn from a study of CD8+CD57+ T cells in acquired aplastic anemia (dated by TCRdb to 2016 to 2019). Regarding the study in general: On average, sorted CD4+ and CD8+ cells yielded around 3.4 ug of extracted DNA, with a range of roughly 0.18 to 30 ug. A CD8+CD57+ expansion meant a frequency higher than the mean frequency seen in healthy subjects.

From the cysteine up to the phenylalanine, the CDR3 has a length of 16 residues. Just the 48-base CDR3 DNA is kept, in frame starting at base 1. The germline V gene specifies SGHRS as CDR1 and YFSETQ as CDR2. Relative to germline, V is missing 2 bases and J is missing 3 bases, with 7 bases of the junction outside any gene match. The patients picked for sequencing were ones in whom flow cytometry had shown an expansion of CD8+CD57+ cells. All patients had severe acquired aplastic anemia diagnosed by International Study of Aplastic Anemia and Agranulocytosis and Camitta criteria. At the time blood was sampled, none of the patients had received any therapy. In this study, sorted CD4+ and CD8+ T cells from the blood of healthy subjects and of severe aplastic anemia patients had their TCR repertoires deep-sequenced. Patients were enrolled under clinicaltrials.gov protocols 00001620, 01623167, 00001397, 00071045, 00081523 and 00961064 in the USA. Ficoll-Paque density gradient centrifugation was used to isolate peripheral blood mononuclear cells. CD4+ and CD8+ T cells were sorted by FACS or magnetic beads before DNA extraction.

The full study reports these points: Patients and healthy controls showed no significant difference in CD8+ Simpson's diversity (P=0.060). About 28 CD8+ CDR3 sequences were found in both patients and controls but appeared to be highly expressed in patients and within the immunodominant clones of the patients.

Genomic DNA was used as template for profiling of TCR beta VDJ combinations and CDR3 sequences. An Illumina HiSeq 2000 was used for TCR repertoire sequencing. Under the source paper's analysis protocol: Repertoires were assessed using TRBV/TRBJ rearrangement plots, CDR3 size and DJ length profiles, and Simpson's diversity index. The immunodominant clone was defined as the most abundant DNA sequence in deep sequencing data. CDR3 amino acid sequences were checked for sharing between subjects and were compared against published repertoires and the VDJdb database. In TCRdb, the public reads were trimmed at Q25 with fastp and aligned with MiXCR, with productive beta chains retained. CDR3 protein sequences are deduplicated, and each keeps its most common genes and DNA. Clone size and V and J calls follow TCRdb, not the original study. Counted in this sample were around 430,000 distinct CDR3 sequences; around 30% of them appeared once. The ten biggest clones cover roughly 0.8% of the sample.

This clonotype was observed a few times. Its antigen has not been determined. Base qualities are missing; no much larger clone stands one base away. Sequences were obtained from sorted CD4+, CD8+, or CD8+CD57+ T cells (not recorded which) from PBMCs. The clonotype comes from a human donor with aplastic anemia. The sequence links TRBV5-1 to TRBJ1-3; TRBD1 fits 8 bases in the junction. The CDR3 sequence is CASSLQGVSGGNTIYF. At the DNA level, the sequence is TGCGCCAGCAGCTTACAGGGGGTCTCAGGTGGAAACACCATATATTTT.